This paragraph covers one TCR beta chain sequence. Germline V gene lookup returns CDR1 SGHVS and CDR2 FQNEAQ. This CDR3 contains 19 residues. V lost 1 base and J 2 bases, leaving 21 bases between the germline ends. In the original analysis: From reference gene primer amplification, estimates of nucleated cell counts were derived. TCRdb keeps only in-frame clones here, not all; method: immunoSEQ multiplex PCR. The D gene and trimming were derived from the DNA, and the V and J assignments and clone size from that table. The data show 150,000 to 160,000 clones, roughly nine tenths seen once. The data stem from a study of blood T cell repertoires in COVID-19.

V gene TRBV7-8 combines with J gene TRBJ1-5; weak D call: TRBD1 (6 bases). The sample taken for sequencing was peripheral blood. The receptor was isolated from a woman aged 40 to 50 with acute or convalescent COVID-19. The CDR3 loop is CASSLVYRTDRGGNQPQHF. CDR3 DNA sequence: TGTGCCAGCAGCTTAGTCTACAGGACAGATAGAGGAGGCAATCAGCCCCAGCATTTT.